These T cell receptor beta chains were read from a single sample in a study of blood T cell repertoires in COVID-19. Measured with immunoSEQ multiplex PCR; TCRdb has only the in-frame clones, and not every one. The sample yields 68,000 or so clones, more than 80% seen once. The sequencing input was peripheral blood. These receptors came from a man aged 30-40 years with acute or convalescent COVID-19. Each CDR3 is given with its conserved first and last residue. D genes are given only for firm matches. A row's size may be missing; if present it is once, few, many or a size class.

cdr3_aa cdr3_nt j_call v_call d_call clone_size
CASRPTGEETQYF TGTGCCAGCAGACCTACAGGGGAGGAGACCCAGTACTTC TRBJ2-5 TRBV28 TRBD1 -
CASSLGGLAGREYYEQYF TGCGCCAGCAGCTTGGGCGGACTAGCGGGAAGGGAATACTACGAGCAGTACTTC TRBJ2-7 TRBV5-1 TRBD2 -
CASKSGQNYGYTF TGCGCCAGCAAGTCGGGTCAGAACTATGGCTACACCTTC TRBJ1-2 TRBV10-2 - -
CATSREGRNTEAFF TGTGCCACCAGCAGGGAGGGGCGTAACACTGAAGCTTTCTTT TRBJ1-1 TRBV15 - -
CASSQDRGARTEAFF TGCGCCAGCAGCCAAGATCGGGGGGCGCGGACTGAAGCTTTCTTT TRBJ1-1 TRBV4-3 - once
CASSQYRTDTQYF TGTGCCAGCAGCCAGTACAGGACAGATACGCAGTATTTT TRBJ2-3 TRBV16 - -
CASSASGTPLDEQFF TGTGCCAGCAGCGCGTCCGGGACACCTCTGGATGAGCAGTTCTTC TRBJ2-1 TRBV9 - once
CAIGPGGGESYNEQFF TGTGCCATCGGTCCCGGTGGCGGGGAATCCTACAATGAGCAGTTCTTC TRBJ2-1 TRBV10-3 - -
CASSQEDRAYEQYF TGTGCCAGCAGCCAAGAAGACAGGGCCTACGAGCAGTACTTC TRBJ2-7 TRBV4-2 TRBD1 few
CASSHREDTQYF TGTGCCAGCAGCCACAGGGAAGATACGCAGTATTTT TRBJ2-3 TRBV11-2 - -
CASSSRGGHNEKLFF TGTGCCAGCAGCTCACGCGGGGGGCATAATGAAAAACTGTTTTTT TRBJ1-4 TRBV3-1/TRBV3-2 - -
CASSARDRVAQPQHF TGTGCCAGTAGTGCCCGGGACAGGGTTGCCCAGCCCCAGCATTTT TRBJ1-5 TRBV19 TRBD1 -
CASSLRGLRDSPLHF TGTGCCAGCAGCTTAAGGGGGTTAAGGGATTCACCCCTCCACTTT TRBJ1-6 TRBV5-6 - -